This T cell receptor (beta chain) was sequenced for a study of cytomegalovirus exposure and HLA in healthy donors. Both 60 Vbeta primers and 13 Jbeta primers went into the PCR. Repertoires were generated with immunoSEQ multiplex PCR, while TCRdb's copy carries only in-frame clones and drops some. The sample includes around 200,000 clones, roughly 87% of them seen just once. The J segment lost 0 bases and the V segment lost 4 bases, leaving 3 bases of the junction unmatched. Germline V gene sequence: CDR1 MDHEN, CDR2 SYDVKM. This CDR3 region has 16 residues. The sample taken for sequencing was PBMCs. The rearrangement joins TRBV28 to TRBJ2-1, with TRBD2 matching 10 bases. The clonotype originates from a man in his forties or fifties in good health and CMV-seronegative. This CDR3 reads CASSSASGSSYNEQFF. For the CDR3, the DNA is TGTGCCAGCAGTTCAGCTAGCGGGAGCTCCTACAATGAGCAGTTCTTC. Based on the CDR3 plus reference TRBV28 and TRBJ2-1, the full variable domain is DVKVTQSSRYLVKRTGEKVFLECVQDMDHENMFWYRQDPGLGLRLIYFSYDVKMKEKGDIPEGYSVSREKKERFSLILESASTNQTSMYLCASSSASGSSYNEQFFGPGTRLTVL.